The 27 T cell receptor beta chains given below trace back to one sample, sequenced in a study of Ad26.COV2.S vaccination and SARS-CoV-2 variants. Sequenced by immunoSEQ multiplex PCR; TCRdb stores in-frame clones only, minus some. This sample has 300,000 to 400,000 clones, with 92% found just once. Sequencing was performed on peripheral blood, taken after recovery from COVID-19. The receptor source for this set is a human donor who had recovered from COVID-19.

The rearrangement joins TRBV10-3 to TRBJ1-3; 9 nucleotides align to TRBD1. Trimming at V came to 11 bases and at J to 7 bases, leaving 15 bases not matched to a gene. Germline V gives CDR1 ENHRY, CDR2 SYGVKD. The CDR3 consists of 15 residues. The DNA of the CDR3 is TGTGCCTCCGGCCCGGGACAGGGTATCGGGAACACCATATATTTT. Its protein product is CASGPGQGIGNTIYF.

V gene TRBV10-3 combines with J gene TRBJ1-2; D remains unclear. The CDR3 covers 16 residues. V lost 0 bases to trimming and J lost 5 bases, with 16 bases between them. CDR1 and CDR2 from the germline V gene are ENHRY and SYGVKD. The CDR3 DNA reads as TGTGCCATCAGTGAGTCGAGCCCAGTCATGGATTATGGCTACACCTTC. Translating it yields CAISESSPVMDYGYTF.

The gene calls are TRBV15 and TRBJ1-2; unclear D gene. The CDR3 contains 14 residues. Germline CDR1 LNHNV, CDR2 YYDKDF (reference sequence). Trimming took off 0 bases at V and 7 bases at J, with 12 bases between the two ends. CDR3: CATSRDRGLRGYTF. The DNA of the CDR3 is TGTGCCACCAGCAGAGATAGAGGGCTTCGTGGCTACACCTTC.

V is TRBV2 and J is TRBJ1-1, with TRBD1 matching 7 bases. The CDR3 loop spans 13 amino acids. V shed 6 bases, J shed 4 bases, and the junction held 5 bases outside the gene matches. Germline values: CDR1 SNHLY, CDR2 FYNNEI. The CDR3 DNA follows: TGTGCCAGCAGCCCAGGGGGGGGCACTGAAGCTTTCTTT. It codes for CASSPGGGTEAFF.

The chain links TRBV6-5 to TRBJ1-1, with 11 nucleotides matching TRBD1. This CDR3 spans 15 amino acids. Losses at the gene ends were 10 bases for V and 7 bases for J; bases not matched to a gene: 14. From germline, CDR1 is MNHEY and CDR2 SVGAGI. Written as DNA, the CDR3 is TGTGCCACCGCGACTCTGGACAGGGGGCCCCTTGAAGCTTTCTTT. Translated, it gives CATATLDRGPLEAFF.

This clone was detected once. The chain employs TRBV7-9 and TRBJ2-7, with D possibly matching TRBD2 (6 bases). In germline, CDR1 is SEHNR, CDR2 FQNEAQ (reference sequence). V lost 8 bases and J 0 bases, leaving 17 bases between the germline ends. CDR3 length: 15 amino acids. CDR3 bases: TGTGCCAGCGGGCCCGCGGGACGGAGCTCCTACGAGCAGTACTTC. Translating it yields CASGPAGRSSYEQYF.

This chain uses TRBV29-1 with TRBJ1-1, with D maybe TRBD1 (5 bases). V was pared by 8 bases and J by 6 bases, with 16 bases between. Germline V gene lookup returns CDR1 SQVTM and CDR2 ANQGSEA. There are 12 residues in the CDR3. CDR3 bases: TGCAGCTACGGACAATTGGAGTCTGAAGCTTTCTTT. It codes for CSYGQLESEAFF.

This clone showed up just a few times. V gene TRBV2 combines with J gene TRBJ1-2; 9 bases align to TRBD1. The germline V gene encodes CDR1 SNHLY and CDR2 FYNNEI. V shed 8 bases and J 6 bases; nucleotides not matched to a gene: 13. CDR3 length: 15 residues. The CDR3 DNA is TGTGCCAGCGCCCCCCCTGACAGGGGGTTGAATGGCTACACCTTC. It translates to CASAPPDRGLNGYTF.

In its sample, this clone was seen a few times. V and J are TRBV27 and TRBJ1-1, with 8 bases fitting TRBD1. V lost 4 bases, J lost 0 bases, and 7 bases stayed unmatched. CDR3 length equals 16 residues. From germline, CDR1 is MNHEY and CDR2 SMNVEV (reference sequence). For the CDR3, the DNA is TGTGCCAGCAGTTCTGGACAGGGTTACATGAACACTGAAGCTTTCTTT. It specifies CASSSGQGYMNTEAFF.

The gene calls are TRBV5-1 and TRBJ2-7; the D gene could be TRBD1 or TRBD2 (5 bases each). Trimming shortened V by 7 bases and J by 3 bases, and 8 bases separated the two germline ends. The CDR3 loop spans 11 amino acids. CDR1 and CDR2 from the germline V gene are SGHRS and YFSETQ. The CDR3 DNA reads TGCGCCAGCCGGGACGTCTACGAGCAGTACTTC. This encodes CASRDVYEQYF.

This clone was detected only a few times. The chain links TRBV29-1 to TRBJ1-1; no firm D call. The germline V gene has CDR1 SQVTM and CDR2 ANQGSEA. The CDR3 has 13 amino acids. V lost 3 bases to trimming and J lost 1 base, with 9 bases between them. Here the CDR3 reads CSVEPGKNTEAFF. CDR3 DNA sequence: TGCAGCGTTGAGCCGGGTAAGAACACTGAAGCTTTCTTT.

As to this clone: The identical CDR3 is also encoded by other nucleotide sequences in the sample. The J gene is TRBJ2-3, the V gene TRBV10-1; D gene ambiguous. The CDR3 consists of 13 residues. Germline V gives CDR1 WNHNN, CDR2 SYGVQD (reference sequence). The V end was cut by 3 bases, the J end by 3 bases, with 7 bases between. CDR3: CASSELVTDTQYF. CDR3 nucleotides: TGCGCCAGCAGTGAATTGGTTACAGATACGCAGTATTTT.

The chain carries TRBV6-5 and TRBJ1-1; D is ambiguous. V lost 7 bases and J lost 10, with 13 bases in between. The CDR3 runs to 11 residues. Germline values: CDR1 MNHEY, CDR2 SVGAGI. The CDR3: CASILERLAFF. The CDR3 DNA reads TGTGCCAGCATCCTCGAAAGGTTAGCTTTCTTT.

This clone showed up just once. The chain uses TRBV6-5 and TRBJ2-7, with D maybe TRBD2 (5 bases). Trimming left V 7 bases short and J 5 bases short, with 12 bases between. Per germline, CDR1 MNHEY and CDR2 SVGAGI. This CDR3 is 12 amino acids long. Written as DNA, the CDR3 is TGTGCCAGCAAAGGGAGCGCGAACGAGCAGTACTTC. Residues: CASKGSANEQYF.

This chain joins TRBV2 and TRBJ1-2, with D maybe TRBD1 (6 bases). V lost 3 bases, J lost 8 bases, and 16 bases lay in between. In germline, CDR1 is SNHLY, CDR2 FYNNEI. This CDR3 spans 14 amino acids. CDR3 coding DNA: TGTGCCAGCAGTGAGATCAACAGGGAAGGAGGCTACACCTTC. Translation: CASSEINREGGYTF. The variable domain in full, with the rest retrieved from reference TRBV2 and TRBJ1-2, is EPEVTQTPSHQVTQMGQEVILRCVPISNHLYFYWYRQILGQKVEFLVSFYNNEISEKSEIFDDQFSVERPDGSNFTLKIRSTKLEDSAMYFCASSEINREGGYTFGSGTRLTVV.

The rearrangement uses TRBV27 and TRBJ1-1; D gene ambiguous. The CDR3 is 15 amino acids. Per the germline V gene, CDR1 is MNHEY and CDR2 is SMNVEV (reference sequence). The V end lost 2 bases, the J end lost 0 bases, and 10 bases lay between the germline ends. The CDR3 DNA is TGTGCCAGCAGTTTACGTTTCAGGTTGAACACTGAAGCTTTCTTT. Protein: CASSLRFRLNTEAFF.

This chain uses TRBV7-9 with TRBJ1-1, with 7 bases aligning to TRBD1. The germline gives CDR1 SEHNR, CDR2 FQNEAQ (reference sequence). Germline trimming cut 3 bases from V and 1 base from J; bases unmatched to any gene: 8. The CDR3 has 16 amino acids. The CDR3 region is CASSFPDRDRNTEAFF. In nucleotides, the CDR3 is TGTGCCAGCAGCTTCCCAGACAGGGATAGGAACACTGAAGCTTTCTTT.

This chain uses TRBV14 with TRBJ2-3; 9 bases align to TRBD1. Germline trimming cut 3 bases from V and 2 bases from J; bases unmatched to any gene: 9. Germline V gene lookup returns CDR1 SGHDN and CDR2 FVKESK. CDR3 length: 17 amino acids. The CDR3 DNA sequence: TGTGCCAGCAGCCACGGCTTGAGGACAGGGGTCACAGATACGCAGTATTTT. Its translation is CASSHGLRTGVTDTQYF.

The chain carries TRBV28 and TRBJ2-4; 12 positions agree with TRBD1. Germline-derived CDR1 and CDR2 are MDHEN and SYDVKM. The CDR3 consists of 16 residues. J was trimmed by 7 bases and V by 5 bases; bases with no gene match: 9. The CDR3 region is CASSIAGTGGVNIQYF. The CDR3 coding sequence is TGTGCCAGCAGTATAGCCGGGACAGGGGGCGTGAACATTCAGTACTTC.

This clone came up once. The chain links TRBV4-1 to TRBJ1-1; perhaps TRBD1 as D (5 bases). Germline V gives CDR1 MGHRA, CDR2 YSYEKL. V was trimmed by 4 bases and J by 4 bases, leaving 19 bases between them. CDR3 length: 16 residues. The CDR3 is CASSPWGRDGGTEAFF. In DNA form, the CDR3 reads TGCGCCAGCAGCCCCTGGGGCAGGGACGGAGGCACTGAAGCTTTCTTT.

The chain couples TRBV9 to TRBJ2-7; possible D gene TRBD1, 6 bases. The CDR3 totals 13 residues. V lost 0 bases and J 5 bases, leaving 9 bases between the germline ends. Germline values: CDR1 SGDLS, CDR2 YYNGEE. The DNA of the CDR3 is TGTGCCAGCAGCGTAGTGACAGGCGACGAGCAGTACTTC. Translated, it gives CASSVVTGDEQYF. The whole variable domain, filled in from reference TRBV9 and TRBJ2-7, reads DSGVTQTPKHLITATGQRVTLRCSPRSGDLSVYWYQQSLDQGLQFLIQYYNGEERAKGNILERFSAQQFPDLHSELNLSSLELGDSALYFCASSVVTGDEQYFGPGTRLTVT.

The V gene is TRBV7-6, the J gene TRBJ1-1, with TRBD1 as a possible D gene (5 bases). Germline assignment: CDR1 SGHVS and CDR2 FNYEAQ. V was pared by 1 base and J by 5 bases, with 14 bases between. The CDR3 consists of 15 residues. This chain's CDR3 is CASSLGGGRRTEAFF. Written as DNA, the CDR3 is TGTGCCAGCAGCTTAGGGGGGGGACGGAGGACTGAAGCTTTCTTT.

The rearrangement joins TRBV4-1 to TRBJ2-2; 8 nucleotides agree with TRBD2. With 4 bases clipped from V and 6 bases from J, the junction kept 4 bases outside the gene matches. Germline V gene data show CDR1 as MGHRA and CDR2 as YSYEKL. The CDR3 length is 14 residues. The CDR3 here is CASSPTSVAGELFF. The CDR3 coding sequence is TGCGCCAGCAGCCCGACTAGCGTAGCCGGGGAGCTGTTTTTT.

This chain connects TRBV6-5 to TRBJ2-1; D possibly matches TRBD1 or TRBD2 (6 bases each). CDR1 and CDR2 from the germline V gene are MNHEY and SVGAGI. The CDR3 sequence is 12 residues long. The V and J ends lost 3 bases and 12 bases respectively, with 12 bases between them. CDR3 nucleotides: TGTGCCAGCAGTTATCCTGAGGGGGGGCAGTTCTTC. It codes for CASSYPEGGQFF.

The chain carries TRBV21-1 and TRBJ2-2; the table's D call, TRBD1, was not checked against the DNA. TRBV21-1 is flagged as a pseudogene. This CDR3 region has 14 residues. This chain's CDR3 is CASSADRLGGELFF. The CDR3 nucleotides are TGTGCCAGCAGCGCGGACAGACTCGGGGGGGAGCTGTTTTTT.

This clone appeared a single time. The chain combines TRBV4-1 with TRBJ1-1; the D gene is possibly TRBD1 (6 bases). This CDR3 region has 15 residues. The germline V and J ends were trimmed by 5 bases and 6 bases, with 19 bases remaining between them. CDR1 is MGHRA, CDR2 YSYEKL, per germline. The CDR3 spells CASSTPKGDRSEAFF. The CDR3 coding sequence is TGCGCCAGCAGCACTCCGAAGGGGGATAGGTCTGAAGCTTTCTTT.

The rearrangement links TRBV29-1 to TRBJ1-2, with 7 bases identical to TRBD1. CDR1 SQVTM and CDR2 ANQGSEA come from the germline V gene. The CDR3 extends over 14 amino acids. The V and J ends lost 4 bases and 3 bases, in that order; junction bases with no gene match: 8. The CDR3 DNA is TGCAGCGTTGTGATGGGACAGCCTTACTATGGCTACACCTTC. Translating gives CSVVMGQPYYGYTF.